This T cell receptor beta chain was identified during a study of early T cells in non-severe SARS-CoV-2 infection. Study-wide context: With bulk RNA from unsorted whole blood as input, sequencing yielded unpaired chains. Study-wide findings and caveats: Database matching using VDJdb favored anti-spike CD8 responses, with private and CD4 specificities left missing.

This CDR3 is 14 amino acids long. Looked up from germline, CDR1 is SGHRS and CDR2 is YFSETQ. V was pared by 0 bases and J by 3 bases, with 1 base of the junction left unmatched. Individual cDNA molecules received unique molecular identifiers. TCRdb re-called the 5' RACE reads with MiXCR, one entry per CDR3 protein. The table shows more than 20,000 distinct CDR3 sequences, with around 3.9% occurring only once. Many counts were recorded for this clonotype. Antigen unknown. This receptor was identified in an adult who was a healthcare worker with PCR-confirmed SARS-CoV-2 infection or an uninfected control (not recorded which). The chain recombines TRBV5-1 with TRBJ2-3; the match to TRBD2 covers 7 bases. Sequences were obtained from whole blood. The CDR3 sequence: CASSLGGRTDTQYF. The DNA for the CDR3 is TGCGCCAGCAGCTTGGGCGGGAGAACAGATACGCAGTATTTT.